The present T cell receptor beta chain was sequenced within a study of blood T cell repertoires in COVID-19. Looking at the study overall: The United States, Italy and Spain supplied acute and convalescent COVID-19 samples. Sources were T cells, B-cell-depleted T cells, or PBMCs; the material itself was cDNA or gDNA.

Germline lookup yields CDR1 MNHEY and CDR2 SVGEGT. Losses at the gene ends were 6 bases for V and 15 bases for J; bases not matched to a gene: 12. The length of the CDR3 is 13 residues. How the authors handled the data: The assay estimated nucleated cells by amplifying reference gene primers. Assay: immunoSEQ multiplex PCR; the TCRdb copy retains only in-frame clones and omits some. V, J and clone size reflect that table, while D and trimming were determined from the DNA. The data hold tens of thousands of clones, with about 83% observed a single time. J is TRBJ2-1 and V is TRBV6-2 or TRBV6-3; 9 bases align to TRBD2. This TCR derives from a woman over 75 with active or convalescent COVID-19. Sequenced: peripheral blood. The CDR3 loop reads CASSQILAGRPFF. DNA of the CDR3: TGTGCCAGCAGCCAGATTCTAGCGGGGCGGCCGTTCTTC.